This T cell receptor (beta chain) derives from a study of identical twins. Findings and limits, study-wide: Surplus twin overlap in beta out-of-frame sequences was less pronounced. The abundant beta clonotypes from cord blood had fewer insertions, and memory repertoires had none of this.

TCRdb re-called the 5' RACE reads through MiXCR, storing one row per CDR3 protein. This sample yields fewer than 800,000 distinct CDR3 sequences, of which about 7% are seen a single time; around 1.6% belongs to the top ten. Germline V lookup: CDR1 LGHDT, CDR2 YNNKEL (reference sequence). J gave up 8 bases and V 4 bases, and 7 bases lay outside the gene matches. The CDR3 contains 13 residues. This clonotype was seen repeatedly, ten times or more. The antigen is undetermined. With no exceptions, donors were healthy Caucasians. The same sample was also used in a study of yellow fever vaccine responses in identical twins.

Sequences were obtained from PBMCs. The clonotype comes from a woman under 30 in good health. The chain carries TRBV3-1 and TRBJ1-2; TRBD1 matches 7 bases. The CDR3 region is CASSPGQSLGYTF. The CDR3 DNA follows: TGTGCCAGCAGCCCGGGACAGTCCTTGGGCTACACCTTC.